Below are 9 T cell receptor beta chains sequenced from a single sample in a study of response to subunit inactivated influenza vaccine. In TCRdb, the RT-PCR reads were re-called with MiXCR into one record per CDR3 protein. The table shows roughly 540,000 distinct CDR3 sequences, with roughly a quarter occurring only once. The same data also went into a second study, on T cells expressing NK-cell markers. That work adds: Making the TCR beta cDNA relied on 5'RACE template switching with UMIs.

Sequences were derived from CD4+ T cells sorted from PBMCs, sampled 11 to 12 days after vaccination. The receptors come from a middle-aged man who received an inactivated influenza vaccine.

J is TRBJ1-1 and V is TRBV29-1, with TRBD1 matching over 10 bases. This CDR3 is built from 12 residues. The germline gives CDR1 SQVTM, CDR2 ANQGSEA. V was pared by 6 bases and J by 4 bases, with 2 bases of the junction left unmatched. CDR3 region: CSVGQGVTEAFF. In nucleotides, the CDR3 is TGCAGCGTAGGACAGGGGGTCACTGAAGCTTTCTTT.

The chain combines TRBV4-1 with TRBJ2-2, with D tentatively TRBD1 (6 bases). The V end was cut by 1 base, the J end by 4 bases, with 16 bases between. The V gene's germline CDR1 is MGHRA and CDR2 YSYEKL. This CDR3 contains 17 residues. The CDR3 nucleotides read TGCGCCAGCAGCCAAGGGTTACAGGGAAGGTTCACCGGGGAGCTGTTTTTT. This encodes CASSQGLQGRFTGELFF.

This clonotype was found a few times. The J gene is TRBJ1-4, the V gene TRBV5-1; TRBD1 matches 9 bases. V lost 4 bases, J lost 3 bases, and 10 bases stayed unmatched. The germline V gene encodes CDR1 SGHRS and CDR2 YFSETQ. There are 17 residues in the CDR3. CDR3 nucleotides: TGCGCCAGCAGCCTGGAGCCGGGACAGGGCTCTAATGAAAAACTGTTTTTT. Protein product: CASSLEPGQGSNEKLFF. Supplemented by reference TRBV5-1 and TRBJ1-4, the full variable domain reads KAGVTQTPRYLIKTRGQQVTLSCSPISGHRSVSWYQQTPGQGLQFLFEYFSETQRNKGNFPGRFSGRQFSNSRSEMNVSTLELGDSALYLCASSLEPGQGSNEKLFFGSGTQLSVL.

The genes are TRBV18 and TRBJ1-1; TRBD1 matches 7 bases. Trimming removed 0 bases from V and 10 bases from J; junction bases left unmatched: 11. CDR1 is KGHSH and CDR2 is LQKENI in the germline V gene. CDR3 length: 15 amino acids. CDR3 in amino acids: CASSPPGVRGLGAFF. CDR3 bases: TGTGCCAGCTCACCACCTGGGGTCAGGGGGTTGGGAGCTTTCTTT.

This clonotype was counted only a few times. This chain joins TRBV7-9 and TRBJ1-1; D is perhaps TRBD1 (5 bases). The CDR3 runs to 14 residues. Germline V CDR1 and CDR2: SEHNR, FQNEAQ (reference sequence). The V end lost 5 bases, the J end lost 11 bases, and 21 bases lay between the germline ends. The CDR3 protein is CASSPHMGDVRAFF. In DNA, the CDR3 is TGTGCCAGCAGCCCCCACATGGGGGATGTTCGTGCTTTCTTT.

This clonotype occurred a few times. The chain uses TRBV4-3 and TRBJ1-2; no reliable D call. Germline CDR1 reads LGHNA; CDR2 reads YSLEER. Trimming cost V 0 bases and J 5 bases, with 13 bases left between them. The CDR3 loop spans 15 amino acids. The CDR3, as DNA: TGCGCCAGCAGCCAAGATAGGCAGCCACTATATGGCTACACCTTC. Its protein is CASSQDRQPLYGYTF.

This clonotype was seen a handful of times. V and J are TRBV7-2 and TRBJ2-3, with a weak D call TRBD1 (9 bases). Trimming cost V 4 bases and J 5 bases, with 19 bases left between them. Germline CDR1 and CDR2: SGHTA and FQGNSA. The CDR3 length is 16 residues. The chain's CDR3 is CASSYLAGQGLDTQYF. As DNA, the CDR3 is TGTGCCAGCAGCTACTTAGCGGGACAGGGTTTAGATACGCAGTATTTT. The full variable domain, rest sourced from reference TRBV7-2 and TRBJ2-3, is GAGVSQSPSNKVTEKGKDVELRCDPISGHTALYWYRQSLGQGLEFLIYFQGNSAPDKSGLPSDRFSAERTGGSVSTLTIQRTQQEDSAVYLCASSYLAGQGLDTQYFGPGTRLTVL.

This clonotype was detected a few times. The V gene is TRBV11-2, the J gene TRBJ2-1, with 12 nucleotides matching TRBD2. The junction had 10 bases not matched to a gene; V was cut back by 4 bases and J by 15 bases. Germline lookup yields CDR1 SGHAT and CDR2 FQNNGV. The CDR3 covers 14 residues. The DNA for the CDR3 is TGTGCCAGCAGCTCTGGGCTAGCGGGGGGGCTGACGTTCTTC. Residues: CASSSGLAGGLTFF.

This clonotype was observed a handful of times. The chain combines TRBV4-2 with TRBJ2-2; the D is unclear. CDR3 length equals 17 residues. CDR1 and CDR2 from the germline V gene are LGHNA and YNFKEQ. V was shortened by 4 bases and J by 1 base, with 16 bases between the two germline ends. The chain's CDR3 is CASSPRVERKNTGELFF. The CDR3 DNA follows: TGTGCCAGCAGCCCTCGGGTTGAGAGAAAGAACACCGGGGAGCTGTTTTTT.